A selection of T cell receptor beta chains follows, all from one sample in a study of blood T cell repertoires in COVID-19. Profiled with immunoSEQ multiplex PCR; TCRdb holds only in-frame clones, not every one. The sample records under 150,000 clones, approximately 81% being singletons. Sequencing was performed on peripheral blood. The origin of the receptors is a man between 35 and 55 years old with acute or convalescent COVID-19. CDR3s include the opening cysteine and the closing phenylalanine or tryptophan. The order of the fields is V gene, CDR3 protein.

v_gene: TRBV9; CDR3aa: CASSVGDSNEQFF
v_gene: TRBV9; CDR3aa: CASSVEQVGTDTQYF
v_gene: TRBV2; CDR3aa: CASSEPGHEYF
v_gene: TRBV12-3/TRBV12-4; CDR3aa: CASRSGGGDEQFF
v_gene: TRBV30; CDR3aa: CAGLAGVEQFF
v_gene: TRBV7-3; CDR3aa: CASGKAPNTEAFF
v_gene: TRBV11-2; CDR3aa: CASSLDHRDRGRGNTIYF
v_gene: TRBV19; CDR3aa: CASIGAMADTQYF
v_gene: TRBV24-1; CDR3aa: CATSDPGPSGGYQETQYF
v_gene: TRBV10-1; CDR3aa: CASRGTAAVGSMTSSRHSPLHF
v_gene: TRBV11-3; CDR3aa: CASSPNRRGQSLAKNIQYF
v_gene: TRBV15; CDR3aa: CATSRDRSADTQYF
v_gene: TRBV2; CDR3aa: CASRGTGGRWDEKLFF
v_gene: TRBV19; CDR3aa: CASSIISQPQHF
v_gene: TRBV5-1; CDR3aa: CASSGAWTEAFF
v_gene: TRBV19; CDR3aa: CASGGAPYSNQPQHF
v_gene: TRBV5-1; CDR3aa: CASKGQGADGYTF
v_gene: TRBV6-2/TRBV6-3; CDR3aa: CASSYPTKAEQFF
v_gene: TRBV3-1/TRBV3-2; CDR3aa: CASSQASGTTYEQYF
v_gene: TRBV19; CDR3aa: CASSPRGTPQLNTEAFF
v_gene: TRBV5-8; CDR3aa: CASRRWAGTADYSNQPQHF
v_gene: TRBV4-2; CDR3aa: CASSQEGTGRSGNTIYF
v_gene: TRBV7-9; CDR3aa: CASSRAGTGVNQPQHF
v_gene: TRBV9; CDR3aa: CASSAGTSSSLHF
v_gene: TRBV30; CDR3aa: CAWRDRGRQETQYF
v_gene: TRBV14; CDR3aa: CASSQDRRLAGGADTQYF
v_gene: TRBV15; CDR3aa: CATSRELAVSYNEQFF
v_gene: TRBV4-2; CDR3aa: CASSRKTSGGDNEQFF
v_gene: TRBV5-1; CDR3aa: CASSYSGGQEQFF
v_gene: TRBV2; CDR3aa: CASSGSLNQPQHF
v_gene: TRBV27; CDR3aa: CASVGGVVYNEQFF
v_gene: TRBV5-1; CDR3aa: CASSPGTSGGASGELFF
v_gene: TRBV2; CDR3aa: CASSETDRVGQPQHF
v_gene: TRBV25-1; CDR3aa: CASSESPPTLRGYTF
v_gene: TRBV12-3/TRBV12-4; CDR3aa: CASSLEPGNTIYF
v_gene: TRBV6-1; CDR3aa: CASREGGAYNSPLHF
v_gene: TRBV7-9; CDR3aa: CASSLVGTGNTGELFF
v_gene: TRBV5-1; CDR3aa: CASSLRAGADEQYF
v_gene: TRBV3-1/TRBV3-2; CDR3aa: CASSSRTSGGADTQYF
v_gene: TRBV7-9; CDR3aa: CASSSAGVTDTQYF
v_gene: TRBV9; CDR3aa: CASSVGAGGAYEQYF
v_gene: TRBV13; CDR3aa: CASSLGLRDTANSPLHF
v_gene: TRBV5-1; CDR3aa: CASSRQGGGDTGELFF
v_gene: TRBV7-9; CDR3aa: CASTPGDSYEQYF
v_gene: TRBV30; CDR3aa: CAWSRFTDTQYF